This T cell receptor (beta chain) comes out of a study of OX40 agonist ivuxolimab in advanced cancers. In terms of the full investigation: Ivuxolimab was an agonistic, fully human IgG2 monoclonal antibody directed against OX40 (CD134), a costimulatory receptor. Intravenous ivuxolimab was administered to patients every 2 weeks at six dose levels: 0.01, 0.1, 0.3, 1.5, 3 and 10 mg/kg. Of the 50 or so patients in dose escalation, some 19 had hepatocellular carcinoma, approximately 15 had melanoma, 9 had renal cell carcinoma and 9 had head and neck cancer. In the dose-escalation cohort, more than 75% of patients were male, and the mean age was around 60 years, with a range of about 23 to 90. Prior anti-PD-1, anti-PD-L1 or anti-CTLA-4 therapy was permitted, and 40% to 50% of dose-escalation patients had received checkpoint inhibitors. Three dose-escalation patients achieved partial responses, one with hepatocellular carcinoma and two with cutaneous melanoma. Peripheral TCRbeta sequencing was intended to test whether TCR sequence diversity was altered and clonal T-cell expansion was caused by ivuxolimab. The paper covers the monotherapy dose-escalation part of the phase I ivuxolimab trial, which included N ≈ 50 patients. What the work shows at the level of the full study, not this receptor alone: After ivuxolimab, more expanded clones were found on average in CD8+ T cells than in CD4+ T cells. Low levels of normalized T-cell clonal expansion were also seen in some patients who did not respond. Antigen specificity was not determined for the clonally expanded peripheral T cells. At doses from 0.1 to 3.0 mg/kg, clonal expansion was seen in both CD4+ and CD8+ blood T cells between baseline and week 6. In the 0.1-3.0 mg/kg groups, partial responders were among the patients with the lowest normalized peripheral clonal expansion, particularly in CD8+ T cells.

The trial excluded patients who had a history of autoimmune disease or were on systemic immunosuppression. Peripheral blood for TCR sequencing was collected from all dose cohorts at baseline, on cycle 4 day 1, and on cycle 7 day 1. Samples came from an open-label, multicenter, first-in-human phase I dose-escalation trial of ivuxolimab. The trial enrolled adults with locally advanced or metastatic head and neck squamous cell, hepatocellular, melanoma or renal cell carcinoma. Before TCR sequencing, CD4+ T cells and CD8+ T cells from peripheral blood were sorted into separate populations. The CDR3 runs 12 residues from the cysteine to the phenylalanine. The sequence is cut down to CDR3 DNA, 36 bases in frame from base 1. For CDR1 and CDR2, the germline V gene lists SNHLY and FYNNEI. Deletion took 4 bases off V and 7 bases off J, with a span of 11 bases between the germline ends. Genomic DNA was isolated from the sorted cells so that the TCRbeta CDR3 region could be sequenced. TCRbeta CDR3 regions were sequenced using the immunoSEQ Assay. TCRdb holds this immuneACCESS table with in-frame rearrangements only. Some clones are missing; in checked studies, unresolved V genes explain under half, and the rest has no known cause. The table for this sample lists roughly 60,000 clones; 85% of them were counted only once. Clones ranked in the top ten supply over 3.5% of the sample.

Only one count was recorded for this clone. This receptor's antigen is unknown. Per-nucleotide qualities are absent, and no much larger clonotype sits a single base away. The sequencing here drew on CD4+ or CD8+ T cells sorted from blood, taken in a trial of the OX40 agonist ivuxolimab. The source is an adult with an advanced solid tumor such as melanoma, head and neck, liver or kidney cancer. The rearranged segments are TRBV2 and TRBJ2-7; TRBD1 is possibly the D segment (5 matching bases). The sequenced DNA is TGTGCCAGCAGTGTCATAGGGGAAGAGCAGTACTTC. This sequence encodes CASSVIGEEQYF.